This T cell receptor (beta chain) is drawn from a study of OX40 agonist ivuxolimab in advanced cancers. General study points: Some nonresponders likewise displayed low normalized T-cell clonal expansion. On average, CD8+ T cells showed a greater number of expanded clones than CD4+. Near-lowest levels of clonal expansion characterized partial responders at 0.1-3.0 mg/kg.

Generated by immunoSEQ multiplex PCR, the TCRdb table keeps only in-frame clones and is missing some. The profile covers roughly 100,000 clones, with approximately 84% appearing a single time and under 7% taken by the ten largest. No patient had autoimmune disease or received systemic immunosuppression. As regards this clone: Its antigen is not identified.

The germline V gene encodes CDR1 WSHSY and CDR2 SAAADI. With 6 bases removed from V and 1 base from J, the gap between germline ends came to 25 bases. The CDR3 totals 19 residues. Here the sequenced sample was CD4+ or CD8+ T cells sorted from blood, taken in a trial of the OX40 agonist ivuxolimab. The genes are TRBV10-2 and TRBJ2-1; TRBD2 is a possible D gene (6 bases). The sequence derives from an adult with an advanced solid tumor such as melanoma, head and neck, liver or kidney cancer. CDR3 protein: CASRLNFLPRDSSYNEQFF. CDR3 bases: TGCGCCAGCAGGCTCAATTTTTTACCTAGGGACTCTTCCTACAATGAGCAGTTCTTC.